Listed below are T cell receptor beta chains from one sample, sequenced in a study of CD8 T cells in ankylosing spondylitis. TCRdb fed the 5' RACE reads into MiXCR, producing one record per CDR3 protein. The table has about 240,000 distinct CDR3 sequences, 8.6% seen once. Sequenced sample: blood, either unsorted or a sorted T cell fraction (not recorded which). The receptors stem from a male donor with ankylosing spondylitis or in good health (not recorded which). Each CDR3 is given without its conserved first and last residue. Fields, in order: D gene, V gene, CDR3 protein. The D gene is left open where the match is weak.

d_call: .; v_call: TRBV20-1; cdr3_aa: SASPLTTEDYGYT
d_call: TRBD2; v_call: TRBV28; cdr3_aa: ASQFIRLADYVGQETQY
d_call: .; v_call: TRBV7-6; cdr3_aa: ASSLGQRGNQPQH
d_call: .; v_call: TRBV5-1; cdr3_aa: ASSLLGPVGNSPLH
d_call: TRBD2; v_call: TRBV4-2; cdr3_aa: ASSQGLADTQY
d_call: .; v_call: TRBV12-3/TRBV12-4; cdr3_aa: ASRIDSGRLFGNTIY
d_call: .; v_call: TRBV20-1; cdr3_aa: SARGSGTYNEQF
d_call: .; v_call: TRBV20-1; cdr3_aa: SARRGSSTEAF
d_call: .; v_call: TRBV20-1; cdr3_aa: SAPGRLEVDEQF
d_call: TRBD2; v_call: TRBV20-1; cdr3_aa: SARGTSGRLLTGELF
d_call: .; v_call: TRBV20-1; cdr3_aa: SARDGSRGAYNEQF
d_call: .; v_call: TRBV5-1; cdr3_aa: ARVDSSGNTIY
d_call: .; v_call: TRBV4-2; cdr3_aa: ASSQRDSGLTSYEQY
d_call: TRBD2; v_call: TRBV29-1; cdr3_aa: SVYLLASSYNEQF